This T cell receptor beta chain emerged from a study of blood T cells in healthy people across ages. This CDR3 has 15 residues. CDR1 is MGHRA and CDR2 is YSYEKL in the germline V gene. V gave up 4 bases and J gave up 4 bases; unmatched junction bases: 7. This clonotype was seen a handful of times. Its specificity is not known. General observations from the study: Across the age range, TCR beta diversity per million T cells fell in a roughly linear way. The study found more naive CD4+ cells and higher diversity in long-lived than aged donors.

The use of a sample-barcoded 5' primer and a J-beta primer mix characterized a second PCR of roughly 6 to 11 cycles. Template switching added a 12-random-nucleotide identifier to every cDNA molecule. TCRdb recomputed calls from the 5' RACE reads with MiXCR, one row per CDR3 protein. The table shows roughly 1,500,000 distinct CDR3 sequences, with 42% occurring only once. Samples each had at least 5.5 micrograms of total RNA extracted. The sequence came from a woman between 18 and 30 years old in good health. The chain combines TRBV4-1 with TRBJ2-5; 9 bases map to TRBD1. Source material: blood. CDR3 residues: CASSRTGEVVETQYF. The CDR3 DNA is TGCGCCAGCAGCCGGACAGGGGAGGTTGTAGAGACCCAGTACTTC.